This TCR beta chain was documented in a study of blood T cell repertoires in COVID-19. In the study overall: Acute-phase and convalescent COVID-19 samples originated in the United States, Italy and Spain. Sources were T cells, B-cell-depleted T cells, or PBMCs; the material itself was cDNA or gDNA.

This CDR3 is built from 16 residues. The germline CDR1 and CDR2 sequences are MNHNS and SASEGT. V shed 1 base and J shed 0 bases, with 10 bases lying between them. In the authors' workflow: Estimates of nucleated cell counts were drawn from the amplification of reference gene primers. Libraries were prepared by immunoSEQ multiplex PCR; TCRdb keeps only in-frame clonotypes and omits some of them. V, J and clone size are those of that table, while D and trimming were read from the DNA. The table has about 47,000 clones, around nine tenths seen once. The chain employs TRBV6-1 and TRBJ1-5, with a tentative D call TRBD1 (5 bases). Sequences were obtained from peripheral blood. The origin of this receptor is a human donor with active COVID-19. The donor label of this sample is uncertain. CDR3 bases: TGTGCCAGCAGTGAAGGGACAAATTATAGCAATCAGCCCCAGCATTTT. This sequence encodes CASSEGTNYSNQPQHF.